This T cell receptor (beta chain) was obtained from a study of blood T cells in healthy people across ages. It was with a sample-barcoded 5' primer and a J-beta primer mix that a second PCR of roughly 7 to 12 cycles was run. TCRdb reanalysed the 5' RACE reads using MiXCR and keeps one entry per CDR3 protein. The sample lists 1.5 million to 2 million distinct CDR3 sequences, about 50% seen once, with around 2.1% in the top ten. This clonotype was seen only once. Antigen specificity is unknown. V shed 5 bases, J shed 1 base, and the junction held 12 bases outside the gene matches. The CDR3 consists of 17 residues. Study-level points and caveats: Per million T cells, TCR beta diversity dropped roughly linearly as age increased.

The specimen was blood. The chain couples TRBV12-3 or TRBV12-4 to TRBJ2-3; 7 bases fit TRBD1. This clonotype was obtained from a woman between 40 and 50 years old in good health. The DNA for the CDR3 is TGTGCCAGCAGTCGTATACTCGGGACAGAGGGCACAGATACGCAGTATTTT. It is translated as CASSRILGTEGTDTQYF.